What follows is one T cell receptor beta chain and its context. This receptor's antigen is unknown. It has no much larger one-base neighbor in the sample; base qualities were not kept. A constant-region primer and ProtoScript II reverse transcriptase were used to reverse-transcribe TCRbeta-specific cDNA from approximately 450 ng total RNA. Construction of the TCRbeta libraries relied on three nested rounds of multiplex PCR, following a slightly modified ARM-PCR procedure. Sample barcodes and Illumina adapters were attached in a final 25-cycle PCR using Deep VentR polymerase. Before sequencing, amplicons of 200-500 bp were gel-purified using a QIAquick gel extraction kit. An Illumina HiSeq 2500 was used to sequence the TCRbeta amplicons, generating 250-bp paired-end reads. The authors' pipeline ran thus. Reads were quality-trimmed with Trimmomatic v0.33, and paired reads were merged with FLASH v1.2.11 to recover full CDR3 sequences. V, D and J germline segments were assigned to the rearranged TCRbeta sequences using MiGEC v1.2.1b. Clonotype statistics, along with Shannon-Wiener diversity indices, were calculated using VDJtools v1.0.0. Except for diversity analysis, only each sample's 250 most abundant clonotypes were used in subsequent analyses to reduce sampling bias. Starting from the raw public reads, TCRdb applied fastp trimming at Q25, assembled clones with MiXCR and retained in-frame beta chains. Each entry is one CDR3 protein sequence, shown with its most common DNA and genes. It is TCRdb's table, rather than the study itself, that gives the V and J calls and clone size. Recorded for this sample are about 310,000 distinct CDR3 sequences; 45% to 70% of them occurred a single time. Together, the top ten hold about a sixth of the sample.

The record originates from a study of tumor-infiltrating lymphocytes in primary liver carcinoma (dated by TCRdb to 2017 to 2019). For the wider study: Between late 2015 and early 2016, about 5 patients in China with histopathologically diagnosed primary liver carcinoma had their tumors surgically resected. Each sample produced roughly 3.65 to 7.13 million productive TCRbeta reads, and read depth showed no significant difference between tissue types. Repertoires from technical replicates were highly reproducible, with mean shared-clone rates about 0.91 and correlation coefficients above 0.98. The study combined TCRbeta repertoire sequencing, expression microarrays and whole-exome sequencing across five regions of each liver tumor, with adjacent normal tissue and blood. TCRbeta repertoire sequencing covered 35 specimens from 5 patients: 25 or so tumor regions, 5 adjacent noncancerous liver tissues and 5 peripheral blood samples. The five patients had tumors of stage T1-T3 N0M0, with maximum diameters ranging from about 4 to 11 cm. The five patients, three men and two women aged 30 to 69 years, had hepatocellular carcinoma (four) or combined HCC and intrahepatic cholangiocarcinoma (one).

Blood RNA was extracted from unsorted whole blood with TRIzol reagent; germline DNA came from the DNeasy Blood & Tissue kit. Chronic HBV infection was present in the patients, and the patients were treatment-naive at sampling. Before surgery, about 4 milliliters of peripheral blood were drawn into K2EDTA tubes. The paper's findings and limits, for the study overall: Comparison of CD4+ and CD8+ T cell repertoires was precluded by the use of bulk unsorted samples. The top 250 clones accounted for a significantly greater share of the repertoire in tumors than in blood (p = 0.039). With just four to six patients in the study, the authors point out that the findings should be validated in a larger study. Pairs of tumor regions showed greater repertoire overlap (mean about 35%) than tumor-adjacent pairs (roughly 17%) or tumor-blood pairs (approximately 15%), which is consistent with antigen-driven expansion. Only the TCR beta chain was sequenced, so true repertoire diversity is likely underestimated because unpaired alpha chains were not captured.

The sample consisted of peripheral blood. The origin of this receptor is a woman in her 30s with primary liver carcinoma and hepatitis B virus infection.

The encoded CDR3 is CASSFYRGVDEQYF. The DNA is TGTGCCAGCAGTTTCTACAGGGGAGTAGACGAGCAGTACTTC. The chain is encoded by TRBV12-3 or TRBV12-4 joined to TRBJ2-7; 7 central bases correspond to TRBD1. The CDR3 contains 14 residues, cysteine and phenylalanine counted. The read is trimmed to its CDR3 DNA, 42 bases read in frame from base 1. V is cut back by 3 bases and J by 5 bases, with 7 bases in the junction unmatched.